Listed below are T cell receptor beta chains from one sample, sequenced in a study of control samples from healthy donors and cancer patients. Clones were read by immunoSEQ multiplex PCR, and TCRdb kept only the in-frame ones, dropping some. The table has about 80,000 clones, 75% to 85% seen once. The sample was PBMCs. These TCRs come from a man between 60 and 70 years old with head and neck cancer. Each CDR3 is given with its conserved first and last residue. A D gene is named only where the DNA matches it firmly. Clone size is stated in some rows and not others, as once, few, many or a class when expanded.

TRBV4-1	NA	TRBJ1-1	NA	TGCGCCAGCAGCCCAACCTCCGGGAACACTGAAGCTTTCTTT	CASSPTSGNTEAFF
TRBV11-2	NA	TRBJ2-1	NA	TGTGCCAGCAGCTTAGGGGGTGAGCAGTTCTTC	CASSLGGEQFF
TRBV6-5	NA	TRBJ2-3	TRBD2	TGTGCCAGCAGGGGAGCGGGAGGGTATGATACGCAGTATTTT	CASRGAGGYDTQYF
TRBV5-6	NA	TRBJ1-3	NA	TGTGCCAGCAGTTTGAGGGGTATGCTCGGAAACACCATATATTTT	CASSLRGMLGNTIYF
TRBV7-9	few	TRBJ2-7	NA	TGTGCCAGCAGTGCACCGGGACAAGACTACGAGCAGTACTTC	CASSAPGQDYEQYF
TRBV14	NA	TRBJ2-1	TRBD1	TGTGCCAGCAGCGACGTACAGGGGCACTTCTACAATGAGCAGTTCTTC	CASSDVQGHFYNEQFF
TRBV6-6	NA	TRBJ2-1	NA	TGTGCCAGCAGTTACCCAACACCGTACAATGAGCAGTTCTTC	CASSYPTPYNEQFF
TRBV11-1	NA	TRBJ2-2	TRBD2	TGTGCCAGCAGCTCCCGGACTAGCGAGTCCGCCGGGGAGCTGTTTTTT	CASSSRTSESAGELFF
TRBV28	NA	TRBJ2-7	NA	TGTGCCAGCAGTTTGCCCAGCGGTGGGACCTACGAGCAGTACTTC	CASSLPSGGTYEQYF
TRBV7-9	NA	TRBJ2-7	NA	TGTGCCAGCAGCACCCTCGGGTCCGGCAGTTACTTC	CASSTLGSGSYF
TRBV3-1/TRBV3-2	NA	TRBJ2-7	NA	TGTGCCAGCAGCCAAGAAGGCGTCTTAGGAGGGACCTACGAGCAGTACTTC	CASSQEGVLGGTYEQYF
TRBV7-9	few	TRBJ2-5	NA	TGTGCCAGCAGCTTTCGTTCGACTAGCCAAGAGACCCAGTACTTC	CASSFRSTSQETQYF
TRBV2	NA	TRBJ2-5	NA	TGTGCCAGCACGCGGGAACAAGAGACCCAGTACTTC	CASTREQETQYF
TRBV5-4	NA	TRBJ1-4	NA	TGTGCCAGCAGCTTGGTACCAGGGCCTAATGAAAAACTGTTTTTT	CASSLVPGPNEKLFF
TRBV28	NA	TRBJ1-5	NA	TGTGCCAGCAGTTTACCTGGGAACCATCAGCCCCAGCATTTT	CASSLPGNHQPQHF
TRBV29-1	NA	TRBJ1-1	NA	TGCAGCGTTGATACCCTCGCCTCCGGCCAGAACACTGAAGCTTTCTTT	CSVDTLASGQNTEAFF
TRBV6-5	NA	TRBJ2-3	NA	TGTGCCAGCAGTTACACCGGGGCCGTCTTTCGAGATACGCAGTATTTT	CASSYTGAVFRDTQYF
TRBV27	NA	TRBJ2-7	NA	TGTGCCAGCAGTTTGCAAGGGGGACTTATGGGGAAGCAGTACTTC	CASSLQGGLMGKQYF
TRBV6-1	once	TRBJ1-5	NA	TGTGCCAGTTCAGGGAATCTGGGCAATCAGCCCCAGCATTTT	CASSGNLGNQPQHF
TRBV30	NA	TRBJ1-2	NA	TGTGCCTGGAGTGTAATGGTGAACTATGGCTACACCTTC	CAWSVMVNYGYTF
TRBV6-2/TRBV6-3	NA	TRBJ2-3	NA	TGTGCCAGCAGTGACGGACGAGGGCCATTTGGGGGGCAGTATTTT	CASSDGRGPFGGQYF
TRBV7-8	NA	TRBJ2-3	TRBD1	TGTGCCAGCAGCTTGGACAGGGATCGTAGCACAGATACGCAGTATTTT	CASSLDRDRSTDTQYF
TRBV3-1/TRBV3-2	NA	TRBJ2-7	NA	TGTGCCAGCAGCCAAGCACCAGGGACGGTGGGATTGCAGTACTTC	CASSQAPGTVGLQYF
TRBV11-2	NA	TRBJ2-7	NA	TGTGCCAGCAGCCGCACGGGCGGGATAAGCTCCTACGAGCAGTACTTC	CASSRTGGISSYEQYF